This record looks at one T cell receptor beta chain sequence and its context. Its antigen is not known. Looked up from germline, CDR1 is MDHEN and CDR2 is SYDVKM. V was shortened by 7 bases and J by 2 bases, with 15 bases between the two germline ends. CDR3 length: 14 residues. The data are from a study of OX40 agonist ivuxolimab in advanced cancers. Looking at the study overall: The study gave patients intravenous ivuxolimab at 0.01 to 10 mg/kg every 2 weeks. Partial responses were achieved by three patients, one with hepatocellular carcinoma and two with cutaneous melanoma. Whole-study findings and limits: Averaged across samples, CD8+ T cells carried more expanded clones than CD4+ did.

Researchers took blood at baseline, on cycle 4 day 1, and on cycle 7 day 1. Repertoires were generated with immunoSEQ multiplex PCR, while TCRdb's copy carries only in-frame clones and drops some. The sample lists roughly 18,000 clones, roughly 73% occurring once. This clonotype originated in an adult with an advanced solid tumor such as melanoma, head and neck, liver or kidney cancer. The sequencing used CD4+ or CD8+ T cells sorted from blood, collected in a trial of the OX40 agonist ivuxolimab. The chain joins TRBV28 to TRBJ2-7; TRBD1 is a possible D gene (5 bases). The DNA for the CDR3 is TGTGCCAGCAAAAGGCCCAGGGATCCCTACGAGCAGTACTTC. This translates into CASKRPRDPYEQYF.